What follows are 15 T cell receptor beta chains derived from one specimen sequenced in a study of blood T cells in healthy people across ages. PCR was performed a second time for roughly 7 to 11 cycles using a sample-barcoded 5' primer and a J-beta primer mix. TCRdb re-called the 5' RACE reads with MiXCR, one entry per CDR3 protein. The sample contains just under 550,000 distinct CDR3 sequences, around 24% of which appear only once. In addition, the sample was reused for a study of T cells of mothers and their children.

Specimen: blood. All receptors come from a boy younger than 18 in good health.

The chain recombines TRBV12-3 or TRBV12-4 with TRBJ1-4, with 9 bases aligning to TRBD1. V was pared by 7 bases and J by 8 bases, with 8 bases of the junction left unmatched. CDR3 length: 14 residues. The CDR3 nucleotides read TGTGCCAGCAACTGGGGGACAGGGAGCGAAAAACTGTTTTTT. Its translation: CASNWGTGSEKLFF.

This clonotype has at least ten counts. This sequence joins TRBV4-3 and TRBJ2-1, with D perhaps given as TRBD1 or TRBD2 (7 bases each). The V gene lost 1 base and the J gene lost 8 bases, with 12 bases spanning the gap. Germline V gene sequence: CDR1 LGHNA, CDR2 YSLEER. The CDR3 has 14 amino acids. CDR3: CASSQVGGGHEQFF. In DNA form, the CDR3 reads TGCGCCAGCAGCCAAGTGGGAGGGGGCCATGAGCAGTTCTTC.

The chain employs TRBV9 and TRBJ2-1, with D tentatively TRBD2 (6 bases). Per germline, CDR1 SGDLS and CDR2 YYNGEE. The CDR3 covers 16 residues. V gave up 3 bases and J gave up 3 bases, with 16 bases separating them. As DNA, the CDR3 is TGTGCCAGCAGCGCCCGATTGGGGGAGGTCTACAATGAGCAGTTCTTC. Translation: CASSARLGEVYNEQFF.

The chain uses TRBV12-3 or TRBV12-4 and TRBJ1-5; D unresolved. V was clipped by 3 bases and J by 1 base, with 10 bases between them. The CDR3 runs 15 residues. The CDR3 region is CASSFIDSSNQPQHF. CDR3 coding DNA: TGTGCCAGCAGTTTTATCGACTCGAGCAATCAGCCCCAGCATTTT.

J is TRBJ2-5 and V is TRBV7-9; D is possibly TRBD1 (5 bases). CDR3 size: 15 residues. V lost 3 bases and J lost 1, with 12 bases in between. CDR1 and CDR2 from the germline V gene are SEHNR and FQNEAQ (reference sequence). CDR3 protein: CASSLGDSLQETQYF. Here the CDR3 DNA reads TGTGCCAGCAGCTTGGGCGACAGCCTCCAAGAGACCCAGTACTTC.

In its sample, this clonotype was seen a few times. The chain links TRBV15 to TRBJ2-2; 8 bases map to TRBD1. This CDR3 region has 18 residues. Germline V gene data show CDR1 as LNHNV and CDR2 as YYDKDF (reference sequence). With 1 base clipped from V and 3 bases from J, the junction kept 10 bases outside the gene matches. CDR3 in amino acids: CATSRGDFRGRDTGELFF. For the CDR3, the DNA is TGTGCCACCAGCAGAGGGGATTTCAGGGGGCGTGACACCGGGGAGCTGTTTTTT. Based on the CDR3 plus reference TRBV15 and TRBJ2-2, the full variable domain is DAMVIQNPRYQVTQFGKPVTLSCSQTLNHNVMYWYQQKSSQAPKLLFHYYDKDFNNEADTPDNFQSRRPNTSFCFLDIRSPGLGDTAMYLCATSRGDFRGRDTGELFFGEGSRLTVL.

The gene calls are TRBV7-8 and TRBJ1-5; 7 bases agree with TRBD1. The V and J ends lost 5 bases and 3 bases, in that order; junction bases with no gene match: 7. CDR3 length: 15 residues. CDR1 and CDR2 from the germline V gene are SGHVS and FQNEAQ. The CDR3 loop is CASSPATGANQPQHF. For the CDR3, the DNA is TGTGCCAGCAGCCCGGCTACAGGGGCCAATCAGCCCCAGCATTTT.

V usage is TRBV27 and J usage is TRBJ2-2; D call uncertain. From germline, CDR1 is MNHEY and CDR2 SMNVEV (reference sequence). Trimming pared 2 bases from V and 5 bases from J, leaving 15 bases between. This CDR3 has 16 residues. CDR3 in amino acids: CASSLMAGVLTGELFF. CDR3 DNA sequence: TGTGCCAGCAGTTTAATGGCAGGCGTATTGACCGGGGAGCTGTTTTTT.

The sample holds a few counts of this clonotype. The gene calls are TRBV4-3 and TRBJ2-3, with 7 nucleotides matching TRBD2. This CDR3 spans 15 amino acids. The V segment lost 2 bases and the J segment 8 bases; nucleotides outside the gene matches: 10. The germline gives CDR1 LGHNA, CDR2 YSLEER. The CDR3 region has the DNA TGCGCCAGCAGCCAACGGGGGGAGCGGGGAAGTACGCAGTATTTT. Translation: CASSQRGERGSTQYF.

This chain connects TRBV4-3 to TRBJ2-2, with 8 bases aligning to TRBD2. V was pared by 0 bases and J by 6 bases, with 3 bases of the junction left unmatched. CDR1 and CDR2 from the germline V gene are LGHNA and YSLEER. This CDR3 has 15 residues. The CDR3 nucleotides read TGCGCCAGCAGCCAAGAGACGGGAGGGTCCGGGGAGCTGTTTTTT. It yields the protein CASSQETGGSGELFF.

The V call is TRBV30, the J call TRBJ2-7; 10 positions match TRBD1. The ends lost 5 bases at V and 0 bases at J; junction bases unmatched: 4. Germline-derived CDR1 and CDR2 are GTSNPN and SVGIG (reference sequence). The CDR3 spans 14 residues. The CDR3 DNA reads TGTGCCTGGGAAGGACAGGGGGGCTCCTACGAGCAGTACTTC. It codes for CAWEGQGGSYEQYF.

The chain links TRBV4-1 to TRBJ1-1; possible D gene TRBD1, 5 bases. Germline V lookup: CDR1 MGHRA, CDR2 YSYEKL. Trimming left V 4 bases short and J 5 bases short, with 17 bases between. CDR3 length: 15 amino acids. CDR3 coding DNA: TGCGCCAGCAGCCCGACTCCGGGACCGGGAACTGAAGCTTTCTTT. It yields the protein CASSPTPGPGTEAFF.

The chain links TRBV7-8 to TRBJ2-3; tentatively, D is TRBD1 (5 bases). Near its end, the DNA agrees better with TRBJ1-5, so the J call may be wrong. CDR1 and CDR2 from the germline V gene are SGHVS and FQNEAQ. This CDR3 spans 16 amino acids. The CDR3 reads CASRFGTSGNTDTQHF. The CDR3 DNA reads TGTGCCAGCAGATTTGGGACTAGCGGTAACACAGATACGCAGCATTTT.

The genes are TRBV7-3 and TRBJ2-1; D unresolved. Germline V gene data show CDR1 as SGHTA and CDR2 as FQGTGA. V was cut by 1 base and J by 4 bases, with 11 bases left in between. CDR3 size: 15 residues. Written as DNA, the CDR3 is TGTGCCAGCAGCTTAAGACCCGAGAGGTACAATGAGCAGTTCTTC. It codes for CASSLRPERYNEQFF.

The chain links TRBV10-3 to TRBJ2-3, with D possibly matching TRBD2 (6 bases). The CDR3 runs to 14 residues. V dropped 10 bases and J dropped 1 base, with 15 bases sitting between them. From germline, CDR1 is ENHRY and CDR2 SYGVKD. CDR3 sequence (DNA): TGTGCCAACCAGTTGCGGGGTGGCACAGATACGCAGTATTTT. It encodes CANQLRGGTDTQYF.